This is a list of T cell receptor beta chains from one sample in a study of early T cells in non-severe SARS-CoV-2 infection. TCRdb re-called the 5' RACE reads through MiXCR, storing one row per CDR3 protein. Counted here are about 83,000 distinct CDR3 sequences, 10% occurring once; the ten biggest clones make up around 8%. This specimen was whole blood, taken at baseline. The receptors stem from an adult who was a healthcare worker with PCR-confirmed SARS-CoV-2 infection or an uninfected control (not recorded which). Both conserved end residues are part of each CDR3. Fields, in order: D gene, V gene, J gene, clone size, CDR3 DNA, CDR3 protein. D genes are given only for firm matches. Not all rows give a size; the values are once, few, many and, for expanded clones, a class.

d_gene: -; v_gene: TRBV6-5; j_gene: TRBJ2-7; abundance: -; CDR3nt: TGTGCCAGCAGCCCAGGACAGACCTACGAGCAGTACTTC; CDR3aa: CASSPGQTYEQYF
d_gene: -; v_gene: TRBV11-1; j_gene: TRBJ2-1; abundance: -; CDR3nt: TGTGCCAGCAGCTCCGGAGGGAGAGGTTACAATGAGCAGTTCTTC; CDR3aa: CASSSGGRGYNEQFF
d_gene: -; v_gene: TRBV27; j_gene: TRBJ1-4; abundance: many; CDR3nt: TGTGCCAGCAGTTTAGGGGTGACACAGGGAGAAGAAAAACTGTTTTTT; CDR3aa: CASSLGVTQGEEKLFF
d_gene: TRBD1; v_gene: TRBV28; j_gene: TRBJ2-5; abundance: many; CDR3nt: TGTGCCAGCAGAGGGACAGCTAAAGAGACCCAGTACTTC; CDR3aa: CASRGTAKETQYF
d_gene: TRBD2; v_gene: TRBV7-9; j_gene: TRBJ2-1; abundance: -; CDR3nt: TGTGCCAGCAGCTGGCCTGAGGGAGGGATCGACAATGAGCAGTTCTTC; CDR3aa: CASSWPEGGIDNEQFF
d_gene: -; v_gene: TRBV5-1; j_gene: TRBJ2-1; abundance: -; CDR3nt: TGCGCCAGCAGGGAAGTGAATAATGAGCAGTTCTTC; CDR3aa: CASREVNNEQFF
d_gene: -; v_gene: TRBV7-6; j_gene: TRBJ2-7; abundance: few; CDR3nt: TGTGCCAGCAGCCACGATGGGGCAGACGACGAGCAGTACTTC; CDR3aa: CASSHDGADDEQYF
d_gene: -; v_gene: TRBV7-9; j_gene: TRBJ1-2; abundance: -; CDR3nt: TGTGCCAGCAGCCCCGCCCCCTATGGCTACACCTTC; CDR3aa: CASSPAPYGYTF
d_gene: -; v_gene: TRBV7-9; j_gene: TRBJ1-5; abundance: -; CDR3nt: TGTGCCAGCAGCTCCGGACAGATACTGTCGAATCAGCCCCAGCATTTT; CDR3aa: CASSSGQILSNQPQHF
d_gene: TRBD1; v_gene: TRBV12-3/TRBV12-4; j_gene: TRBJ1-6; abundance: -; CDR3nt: TGTGCCAGCAGTCCCGGGACAGGAGTCTCACCCCTCCACTTT; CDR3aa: CASSPGTGVSPLHF
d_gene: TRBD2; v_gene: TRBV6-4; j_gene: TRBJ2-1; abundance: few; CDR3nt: TGTGCCAGCAGTGACTCAGCGGGACGGGAGCAGTTCTTC; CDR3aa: CASSDSAGREQFF
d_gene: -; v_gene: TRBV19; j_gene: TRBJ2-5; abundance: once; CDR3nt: TGTGCCAGTAGTATAAGTTCAGGGGCAATCCAAGAGACCCAGTACTTC; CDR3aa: CASSISSGAIQETQYF
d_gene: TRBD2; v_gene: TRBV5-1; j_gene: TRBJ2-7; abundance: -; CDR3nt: TGCGCCAGCAGCTTGGCGGGGCTAGCGGTCTCCTACGAGCAGTACTTC; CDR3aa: CASSLAGLAVSYEQYF
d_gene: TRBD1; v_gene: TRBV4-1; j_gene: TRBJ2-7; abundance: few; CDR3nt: TGCGCCAGCAGCCTCCGACAGGGGGCCTCCTACGAGCAGTACTTC; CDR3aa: CASSLRQGASYEQYF
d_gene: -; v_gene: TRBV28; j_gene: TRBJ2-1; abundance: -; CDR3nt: TGTGCCAGCAGTACAACCCGGGACACGTACCTGGGTGGGCAGTTCTTC; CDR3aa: CASSTTRDTYLGGQFF